Below are 14 T cell receptor beta chains sequenced from a single sample in a study of blood T cell repertoires in COVID-19. The data were produced by immunoSEQ multiplex PCR, yet TCRdb's version contains in-frame clones alone and is incomplete. The data hold approximately 180,000 clones, with around 73% observed a single time. The sample comprised PBMCs or T cells enriched from blood (not recorded which). The receptors were gathered from a woman aged 45-65 years who had recovered from COVID-19.

The chain links TRBV7-9 to TRBJ1-1, with unresolved D. The CDR3 totals 12 residues. From germline, CDR1 is SEHNR and CDR2 FQNEAQ (reference sequence). The ends were cut back, 5 bases at V and 8 bases at J, with 12 bases in the middle. CDR3 in DNA: TGTGCCAGCAGCCTTAGTTTCCGGGAAGCTTTCTTT. It yields the protein CASSLSFREAFF.

This chain uses TRBV7-9 with TRBJ2-2, with D possibly being TRBD1 (6 bases). Germline V gene data show CDR1 as SEHNR and CDR2 as FQNEAQ (reference sequence). V lost 1 base, J lost 0 bases, and 6 bases lay in between. The CDR3 length is 15 residues. CDR3 bases: TGTGCCAGCAGCTTAGGGACAGCGAACACCGGGGAGCTGTTTTTT. Translated: CASSLGTANTGELFF.

The gene calls are TRBV5-6 and TRBJ1-2; D is ambiguous. The CDR3 is 14 residues long. Germline V CDR1 and CDR2: SGHDT, YYEEEE. Between the trimmed V and J ends, which lost 5 bases and 3 bases, there was a span of 14 bases. CDR3 residues: CASRLREGDYGYTF. CDR3 DNA: TGTGCCAGCAGATTGAGGGAGGGAGACTATGGCTACACCTTC.

The CDR3 sequence: CASTQAEEAEAFF. In DNA, the CDR3 is TGTGCCAGCACTCAAGCGGAGGAGGCTGAAGCTTTCTTT. The chain uses TRBV18 and TRBJ1-1; D is ambiguous. Per germline, CDR1 KGHSH and CDR2 LQKENI. The V end was cut by 8 bases, the J end by 6 bases, with 16 bases between. This CDR3 spans 13 amino acids. Looking up the rest from reference TRBV18 and TRBJ1-1 gives the full variable domain: NAGVMQNPRHLVRRRGQEARLRCSPMKGHSHVYWYRQLPEEGLKFMVYLQKENIIDESGMPKERFSAEFPKEGPSILRIQQVVRGDSAAYFCASTQAEEAEAFFGQGTRLTVV.

The rearrangement joins TRBV7-6 to TRBJ2-2; D may be TRBD2 (5 bases). With 5 bases removed from V and 5 bases from J, the gap between germline ends came to 24 bases. Germline V gene sequence: CDR1 SGHVS, CDR2 FNYEAQ. The CDR3 spans 18 residues. The DNA for the CDR3 is TGTGCCAGCAGCCCAGGAATCGTGAGGGCCGGATCGACCGGGGAGCTGTTTTTT. Protein product: CASSPGIVRAGSTGELFF.

The chain links TRBV6-2 or TRBV6-3 to TRBJ1-4; possible D gene TRBD1, 5 bases. Trimming left V 5 bases short and J 5 bases short, with 15 bases between. Germline CDR1 reads MNHEY; CDR2 reads SVGEGT. The CDR3 length is 15 residues. This CDR3 is CASSRRAGGNEKLFF. The CDR3 DNA is TGTGCCAGCAGTCGCCGCGCGGGGGGAAATGAAAAACTGTTTTTT.

The rearrangement links TRBV30 to TRBJ2-1; 8 positions agree with TRBD2. The germline gives CDR1 GTSNPN, CDR2 SVGIG (reference sequence). The CDR3 has 15 amino acids. V shed 0 bases and J 0 bases; nucleotides not matched to a gene: 1. The CDR3 sequence: CAWSVGTSSYNEQFF. For the CDR3, the DNA is TGTGCCTGGAGTGTCGGGACTAGCTCCTACAATGAGCAGTTCTTC.

The chain recombines TRBV7-3 with TRBJ1-1, with 8 positions matching TRBD1. Germline lookup yields CDR1 SGHTA and CDR2 FQGTGA. With V trimmed by 2 bases and J by 1 base, 3 bases remained unmatched. CDR3 length: 15 amino acids. The CDR3 sequence: CASSLEGTGNTEAFF. The CDR3, as DNA: TGTGCCAGCAGCTTAGAGGGGACAGGGAACACTGAAGCTTTCTTT.

This sequence joins TRBV19 and TRBJ2-7; a possible D gene is TRBD1 (6 bases). This CDR3 has 14 residues. Germline assignment: CDR1 LNHDA and CDR2 SQIVND (reference sequence). V lost 7 bases to trimming and J lost 5 bases, with 18 bases between them. For the CDR3, the DNA is TGTGCCAGTAAGAGGGGGATTATGAGCGACGAGCAGTACTTC. Its protein is CASKRGIMSDEQYF.

This clone has just one count. The chain links TRBV19 to TRBJ2-1; 12 nucleotides match TRBD1. After removal of 4 bases from V and 2 bases from J, the junction contained 3 bases not matched to a gene. This CDR3 comprises 16 residues. Germline V CDR1 and CDR2: LNHDA, SQIVND (reference sequence). Written as DNA, the CDR3 is TGTGCCAGTAGTAGAGGGACAGGGGGCCCCTACAATGAGCAGTTCTTC. Translated: CASSRGTGGPYNEQFF. Variable domain in full (rest from reference TRBV19 and TRBJ2-1): DGGITQSPKYLFRKEGQNVTLSCEQNLNHDAMYWYRQDPGQGLRLIYYSQIVNDFQKGDIAEGYSVSREKKESFPLTVTSAQKNPTAFYLCASSRGTGGPYNEQFFGPGTRLTVL.

The CDR3 sequence: CAISEDRGRGEQYF. In DNA, the CDR3 is TGTGCCATCAGTGAAGACAGGGGGCGAGGCGAGCAGTACTTC. The chain employs TRBV10-3 and TRBJ2-7, with 10 bases fitting TRBD1. The CDR3 contains 14 residues. The germline V gene encodes CDR1 ENHRY and CDR2 SYGVKD. The junction had 5 bases not matched to a gene; V was cut back by 3 bases and J by 6 bases.

V gene TRBV18 combines with J gene TRBJ1-2; 8 bases are shared with TRBD1. Trimming cost V 8 bases and J 4 bases; bases outside gene matches: 6. CDR3 length equals 13 residues. Per germline, CDR1 KGHSH and CDR2 LQKENI. CDR3 amino acids: CASRLQGVYGYTF. Here the CDR3 DNA reads TGTGCCAGCCGCCTACAGGGGGTCTATGGCTACACCTTC. The variable domain in full, with the rest retrieved from reference TRBV18 and TRBJ1-2, is NAGVMQNPRHLVRRRGQEARLRCSPMKGHSHVYWYRQLPEEGLKFMVYLQKENIIDESGMPKERFSAEFPKEGPSILRIQQVVRGDSAAYFCASRLQGVYGYTFGSGTRLTVV.

This clone was seen a few times. The chain recombines TRBV30 with TRBJ2-5; 11 bases agree with TRBD2. The CDR3 runs to 16 residues. Germline V gives CDR1 GTSNPN, CDR2 SVGIG (reference sequence). The V gene end was trimmed by 4 bases and the J gene end by 2 bases; junction bases not matched to a gene: 9. CDR3 nucleotides: TGTGCCTGGAATATTGGACTAGCGGGTTTTCAAGAGACCCAGTACTTC. Translating gives CAWNIGLAGFQETQYF.

The chain links TRBV4-1 to TRBJ2-1; weak D call: TRBD2 (6 bases). The V gene lost 4 bases and the J gene lost 3 bases, with 7 bases spanning the gap. The V gene's germline CDR1 is MGHRA and CDR2 YSYEKL. The CDR3 runs 13 residues. Written as DNA, the CDR3 is TGCGCCAGCAGCCCTAGCGTCTACAATGAGCAGTTCTTC. This gives the protein CASSPSVYNEQFF.